The 20 T cell receptor beta chains below were found in one sample sequenced in a study of T cell responses to AZD1222 COVID-19 vaccine. Profiled with immunoSEQ multiplex PCR; TCRdb holds only in-frame clones, not every one. The table includes approximately 190,000 clones, under 95% detected once. The specimen comprised peripheral blood, sampled on day 0 of AZD1222 vaccination. The origin of the receptors is an adult in good health.

The V gene is TRBV29-1, the J gene TRBJ1-1; perhaps TRBD1 as D (5 bases). Germline assignment: CDR1 SQVTM and CDR2 ANQGSEA. The CDR3 spans 14 residues. The V and J ends lost 6 bases and 4 bases respectively, with 18 bases between them. Here the CDR3 reads CSVGERGIGTEAFF. The CDR3 DNA follows: TGCAGCGTCGGAGAACGGGGCATCGGCACTGAAGCTTTCTTT.

V gene TRBV2 combines with J gene TRBJ1-2; D remains ambiguous. Germline V gene sequence: CDR1 SNHLY, CDR2 FYNNEI. The CDR3 loop spans 15 amino acids. V was trimmed by 3 bases and J by 4 bases, leaving 15 bases between them. The DNA for the CDR3 is TGTGCCAGCAGTGAGGGTGGGTCCCAGTTCTATGGCTACACCTTC. Its protein is CASSEGGSQFYGYTF.

The V gene is TRBV7-9, the J gene TRBJ2-1; tentatively, D is TRBD2 (6 bases). The germline gives CDR1 SEHNR, CDR2 FQNEAQ (reference sequence). Between the trimmed V and J ends, which lost 3 bases and 2 bases, there was a span of 11 bases. The CDR3 runs 15 residues. CDR3 nucleotides: TGTGCCAGCAGCTTGTATTGGGGGGCCTACAATGAGCAGTTCTTC. It yields the protein CASSLYWGAYNEQFF.

V usage is TRBV4-3 and J usage is TRBJ2-6, with D possibly called TRBD1 or TRBD2 (6 bases each). V was trimmed by 2 bases and J by 2 bases, leaving 13 bases between them. The CDR3 extends over 17 amino acids. Germline loops: CDR1 LGHNA, CDR2 YSLEER. The CDR3 bases are TGCGCCAGCAGCCAACTCGGAGGGGGAGCTGGGGCCAACGTCCTGACTTTC. Protein sequence: CASSQLGGGAGANVLTF.

This clone was picked up a small number of times. The V and J genes are TRBV7-9 and TRBJ1-1, with 7 bases aligning to TRBD1. Trimming removed 1 base from V and 2 bases from J; junction bases left unmatched: 4. Germline CDR1 SEHNR, CDR2 FQNEAQ (reference sequence). The CDR3 loop spans 15 amino acids. The CDR3 coding sequence is TGTGCCAGCAGCTTAGGACAGGGTCTCAACACTGAAGCTTTCTTT. It is translated as CASSLGQGLNTEAFF.

The gene calls are TRBV9 and TRBJ2-7; a weak D match, TRBD2 (7 bases). Germline V gene sequence: CDR1 SGDLS, CDR2 YYNGEE. This CDR3 contains 15 residues. Trimming took off 0 bases at V and 7 bases at J, with 17 bases between the two ends. In DNA form, the CDR3 reads TGTGCCAGCAGCGTAGGAGGGGGGGGACGGTGGGAGCAGTACTTC. Its protein is CASSVGGGGRWEQYF.

In its sample, this clone was seen a few times. V is TRBV15 and J is TRBJ2-1, with a tentative D call TRBD2 (5 bases). Trimming cost V 1 base and J 10 bases, with 14 bases left between them. The CDR3 is 14 residues long. Per germline, CDR1 LNHNV and CDR2 YYDKDF (reference sequence). CDR3 protein: CATSRGDYLHEQFF. For the CDR3, the DNA is TGTGCCACCAGCAGAGGAGACTATCTGCACGAGCAGTTCTTC.

V and J are TRBV24-1 and TRBJ1-2; D call uncertain. Per the germline V gene, CDR1 is KGHDR and CDR2 is SFDVKD. CDR3 length: 11 residues. The V end lost 7 bases, the J end lost 4 bases, and 6 bases lay between the germline ends. In DNA form, the CDR3 reads TGTGCCACCAGCAGTACCTATGGCTACACCTTC. The encoded protein is CATSSTYGYTF.

The chain combines TRBV28 with TRBJ2-7; D is perhaps TRBD1 (5 bases). The CDR3 contains 16 residues. V dropped 6 bases and J dropped 0 bases, with 18 bases sitting between them. CDR1 is MDHEN and CDR2 is SYDVKM in the germline V gene. CDR3 in DNA: TGTGCCAGCAGACCTTATAGGGGTCCTAACTCCTACGAGCAGTACTTC. This gives the protein CASRPYRGPNSYEQYF.

The gene calls are TRBV19 and TRBJ2-2; D not resolved. There are 11 residues in the CDR3. Trimming removed 5 bases from V and 7 bases from J, with 5 bases in between. The germline V gene encodes CDR1 LNHDA and CDR2 SQIVND (reference sequence). In DNA, the CDR3 is TGTGCCAGTAGTCGGTACGGGGAGCTGTTTTTT. Amino acids: CASSRYGELFF.

This rearrangement joins TRBV3-1 (or the pseudogene TRBV3-2) to TRBJ1-2; TRBD1 might be the D (5 bases). The CDR3 length is 15 residues. Germline CDR1 reads LGHDT; CDR2 reads YNNKEL (reference sequence). V lost 1 base and J lost 3, with 12 bases in between. CDR3 nucleotide sequence: TGTGCCAGCAGCCAAGCCGGCAGGGATTACTATGGCTACACCTTC. This gives the protein CASSQAGRDYYGYTF.

The chain has TRBV19 and TRBJ2-1; 12 positions agree with TRBD2. Trimming cost V 4 bases and J 3 bases; bases outside gene matches: 7. This CDR3 has 17 residues. The germline V gene has CDR1 LNHDA and CDR2 SQIVND (reference sequence). CDR3 in DNA: TGTGCCAGTAGTAATACCCTAGCGGGAGGGGTCTACAATGAGCAGTTCTTC. Translation: CASSNTLAGGVYNEQFF.

V usage is TRBV2 and J usage is TRBJ1-1; no reliable D call. The CDR3 length is 11 residues. Trimming took 8 bases from V and 0 from J, leaving 4 bases between them. CDR1 and CDR2 (germline): SNHLY, FYNNEI. In DNA, the CDR3 is TGTGCCAGCGCGCTGAACACTGAAGCTTTCTTT. Protein sequence: CASALNTEAFF.

The chain links TRBV6-2 or TRBV6-3 to TRBJ1-1; tentative D call: TRBD1 (6 bases). CDR3 size: 16 residues. The V gene's germline CDR1 is MNHEY and CDR2 SVGEGT. The ends were cut back, 0 bases at V and 3 bases at J, with 14 bases in the middle. The CDR3 DNA follows: TGTGCCAGCAGTTACTCGCCCGACAGGATTTACACTGAAGCTTTCTTT. Its translation is CASSYSPDRIYTEAFF.

The CDR3: CSVERQGVGGYTF. As DNA, the CDR3 is TGCAGCGTTGAACGGCAGGGGGTCGGAGGCTACACCTTC. The genes are TRBV29-1 and TRBJ1-2; 7 nucleotides align to TRBD1. This CDR3 region has 13 residues. Germline V gene sequence: CDR1 SQVTM, CDR2 ANQGSEA. V dropped 2 bases and J dropped 8; count of bases not matched to a gene: 8.

CDR3: CASSWGLAGGQETQYF. As DNA, the CDR3 is TGTGCCAGCAGTTGGGGACTAGCGGGGGGGCAAGAGACCCAGTACTTC. The chain recombines TRBV6-6 with TRBJ2-5, with 16 bases identical to TRBD2. This CDR3 region has 16 residues. Germline V CDR1 and CDR2: MNHNY, SVGAGI (reference sequence). The junction had 1 base not matched to a gene; V was cut back by 4 bases and J by 2 bases.

The J gene is TRBJ2-7, the V gene TRBV4-1, with unresolved D. The V end was cut by 3 bases, the J end by 2 bases, with 17 bases between. CDR1 is MGHRA and CDR2 is YSYEKL in the germline V gene. The CDR3 is 16 amino acids. CDR3 DNA: TGCGCCAGCAGCCAGAGCTTAGTCTGGTTCGCCTACGAGCAGTACTTC. It yields the protein CASSQSLVWFAYEQYF.

The chain uses TRBV28 and TRBJ1-2; D not certain. The CDR3 contains 14 residues. Germline V gives CDR1 MDHEN, CDR2 SYDVKM. Trimming stripped 9 bases from V and 1 base from J, with 15 bases between. CDR3 sequence: CASTEQTLNYGYTF. CDR3 sequence (DNA): TGTGCCAGTACCGAGCAGACCCTTAACTATGGCTACACCTTC.

This clone occurred a few times. The gene calls are TRBV27 and TRBJ1-5; 8 nucleotides line up with TRBD1. In germline, CDR1 is MNHEY, CDR2 SMNVEV (reference sequence). The J segment lost 5 bases and the V segment lost 3 bases, leaving 3 bases of the junction unmatched. The CDR3 sequence is 14 residues long. The CDR3 sequence: CASSFGQGDQPQHF. For the CDR3, the DNA is TGTGCCAGCAGTTTCGGACAGGGAGATCAGCCCCAGCATTTT.

The chain links TRBV19 to TRBJ1-3; tentative D call: TRBD1 (5 bases). CDR1 is LNHDA and CDR2 is SQIVND in the germline V gene (reference sequence). CDR3 length: 16 residues. The V end was cut by 7 bases, the J end by 2 bases, with 18 bases between. CDR3 in amino acids: CASTLTIGTAGNTIYF. For the CDR3, the DNA is TGTGCCAGTACCCTAACCATCGGGACCGCTGGAAACACCATATATTTT.